The 14 T cell receptor beta chains presented below share a single source sample, sequenced in a study of cytomegalovirus exposure and HLA in healthy donors. The PCR was carried out with 60 Vbeta primers and 13 Jbeta primers. Measured with immunoSEQ multiplex PCR; TCRdb has only the in-frame clones, and not every one. The data contain some 120,000 clones, roughly 80% of them seen just once; the ten biggest clones take up roughly 9.6%. Input material: PBMCs. Every receptor here comes from a man aged 25 to 45 in good health and CMV-seropositive.

The chain recombines TRBV5-5 with TRBJ2-7; D gene uncertain. In germline, CDR1 is SGHKS, CDR2 YYEKEE (reference sequence). Trimming stripped 2 bases from V and 2 bases from J, with 8 bases between. This CDR3 is built from 13 residues. The chain's CDR3 is CASSFDRAYEQYF. CDR3 nucleotide sequence: TGTGCCAGCAGCTTTGACCGGGCCTACGAGCAGTACTTC.

The V call is TRBV30, the J call TRBJ2-7; D gene uncertain. V lost 4 bases and J 2 bases, leaving 21 bases between the germline ends. There are 16 residues in the CDR3. Germline V CDR1 and CDR2: GTSNPN, SVGIG (reference sequence). Here the CDR3 reads CAWTQPRYPQAYEQYF. The DNA of the CDR3 is TGTGCCTGGACCCAACCCCGATACCCTCAGGCCTACGAGCAGTACTTC.

The chain is built from TRBV7-8 and TRBJ1-2, with 7 bases that match TRBD1. This CDR3 has 15 residues. Germline CDR1 SGHVS, CDR2 FQNEAQ. V gave up 4 bases and J gave up 7 bases; unmatched junction bases: 12. The CDR3: CASSSSPGQKGGYTF. The CDR3 coding sequence is TGTGCCAGCAGCTCGTCCCCGGGACAGAAAGGTGGCTACACCTTC.

This chain uses TRBV5-1 with TRBJ1-3; a weak D match, TRBD1 (6 bases). The CDR3 has 14 amino acids. The V end lost 4 bases, the J end lost 4 bases, and 12 bases lay between the germline ends. Germline CDR1 is SGHRS and CDR2 is YFSETQ. This chain's CDR3 is CASSSTGHGNTIYF. The CDR3 DNA follows: TGCGCCAGCAGCAGTACAGGGCACGGAAACACCATATATTTT. The whole variable domain, filled in from reference TRBV5-1 and TRBJ1-3, reads KAGVTQTPRYLIKTRGQQVTLSCSPISGHRSVSWYQQTPGQGLQFLFEYFSETQRNKGNFPGRFSGRQFSNSRSEMNVSTLELGDSALYLCASSSTGHGNTIYFGEGSWLTVV.

J is TRBJ1-3 and V is TRBV6-6, with D unclear. The V gene lost 2 bases and the J gene lost 0 bases, with 8 bases spanning the gap. Germline CDR1 reads MNHNY; CDR2 reads SVGAGI (reference sequence). This CDR3 region has 15 residues. CDR3: CASSYPQNSGNTIYF. DNA of the CDR3: TGTGCCAGCAGTTACCCCCAGAACTCTGGAAACACCATATATTTT.

This chain links TRBV4-1 with TRBJ1-6; D not resolved. Germline V CDR1 and CDR2: MGHRA, YSYEKL. Trimming shortened V by 6 bases and J by 2 bases, and 23 bases separated the two germline ends. This CDR3 has 19 residues. CDR3 nucleotide sequence: TGCGCCAGCAGAGAACAAGGGCAGCTAGCTCCAGCCTATAATTCACCCCTCCACTTT. This translates into CASREQGQLAPAYNSPLHF.

The J gene is TRBJ1-1, the V gene TRBV11-2; weak D call: TRBD1 (6 bases). The V end was cut by 4 bases, the J end by 5 bases, with 17 bases between. Looked up from germline, CDR1 is SGHAT and CDR2 is FQNNGV. The CDR3 length is 15 residues. CDR3 sequence reads: CASSSAGQGLTEAFF. In nucleotides, the CDR3 is TGTGCCAGCAGCTCCGCTGGTCAGGGGTTAACTGAAGCTTTCTTT. The whole variable domain, remainder taken from reference TRBV11-2 and TRBJ1-1, is EAGVAQSPRYKIIEKRQSVAFWCNPISGHATLYWYQQILGQGPKLLIQFQNNGVVDDSQLPKDRFSAERLKGVDSTLKIQPAKLEDSAVYLCASSSAGQGLTEAFFGQGTRLTVV.

The chain joins TRBV19 to TRBJ1-2; possibly TRBD1 for D (5 bases). Germline V gene sequence: CDR1 LNHDA, CDR2 SQIVND (reference sequence). Trimming removed 2 bases from V and 5 bases from J, with 9 bases in between. The CDR3 totals 13 residues. CDR3 coding DNA: TGTGCCAGTAGTATATTAGCAGGGTATGGCTACACCTTC. This translates into CASSILAGYGYTF. Full variable domain (rest looked up from reference TRBV19 and TRBJ1-2): DGGITQSPKYLFRKEGQNVTLSCEQNLNHDAMYWYRQDPGQGLRLIYYSQIVNDFQKGDIAEGYSVSREKKESFPLTVTSAQKNPTAFYLCASSILAGYGYTFGSGTRLTVV.

This rearrangement joins TRBV14 to TRBJ2-7, with D possibly TRBD1 on 5 matching bases. The CDR3 is made up of 14 amino acids. Trimming took 4 bases from V and 2 from J, leaving 12 bases between them. Germline assignment: CDR1 SGHDN and CDR2 FVKESK. CDR3 coding DNA: TGTGCCAGCAGCCGTGGGGCAGGACCCTACGAGCAGTACTTC. Its protein product is CASSRGAGPYEQYF.

The chain carries TRBV29-1 and TRBJ2-7, with D possibly matching TRBD2 (5 bases). V was shortened by 0 bases and J by 6 bases, with 9 bases between the two germline ends. This CDR3 is 12 amino acids long. Germline values: CDR1 SQVTM, CDR2 ANQGSEA. Here the CDR3 DNA reads TGCAGCGTTGAAGATGGAGGCTTCGAGCAGTACTTC. It codes for CSVEDGGFEQYF.

This chain links TRBV2 with TRBJ2-5; D is possibly TRBD1 (6 bases). This CDR3 has 16 amino acids. Germline V gives CDR1 SNHLY, CDR2 FYNNEI. Deletions cut 3 bases from V and 2 bases from J, with 16 bases between. The DNA for the CDR3 is TGTGCCAGCAGTGAGGGGGATCAGAGGGGGCAAGAGACCCAGTACTTC. This codes for CASSEGDQRGQETQYF.

V and J are TRBV7-2 and TRBJ1-2, with 7 bases fitting TRBD1. V lost 5 bases, J lost 2 bases, and 5 bases stayed unmatched. Germline V CDR1 and CDR2: SGHTA, FQGNSA. This CDR3 is 14 amino acids long. The CDR3 DNA reads TGTGCCAGCAGCACCCCAGGGGGGAACTATGGCTACACCTTC. Its translation: CASSTPGGNYGYTF.

The J gene is TRBJ1-5, the V gene TRBV15; D not resolved. Germline V gene data show CDR1 as LNHNV and CDR2 as YYDKDF (reference sequence). V was shortened by 5 bases and J by 3 bases, with 11 bases between the two germline ends. The CDR3 extends over 14 amino acids. The chain's CDR3 is CATSLYGNNQPQHF. In DNA form, the CDR3 reads TGTGCCACCAGCCTTTACGGGAACAATCAGCCCCAGCATTTT.

The chain employs TRBV29-1 and TRBJ1-2, with a weak D call TRBD1 (5 bases). The ends were cut back, 6 bases at V and 7 bases at J, with 18 bases in the middle. The CDR3 sequence is 13 residues long. Per germline, CDR1 SQVTM and CDR2 ANQGSEA. CDR3 loop: CSVAGGPQAGYTF. As DNA, the CDR3 is TGCAGCGTCGCGGGGGGACCCCAGGCTGGCTACACCTTC. Based on the CDR3 plus reference TRBV29-1 and TRBJ1-2, the full variable domain is SAVISQKPSRDICQRGTSLTIQCQVDSQVTMMFWYRQQPGQSLTLIATANQGSEATYESGFVIDKFPISRPNLTFSTLTVSNMSPEDSSIYLCSVAGGPQAGYTFGSGTRLTVV.